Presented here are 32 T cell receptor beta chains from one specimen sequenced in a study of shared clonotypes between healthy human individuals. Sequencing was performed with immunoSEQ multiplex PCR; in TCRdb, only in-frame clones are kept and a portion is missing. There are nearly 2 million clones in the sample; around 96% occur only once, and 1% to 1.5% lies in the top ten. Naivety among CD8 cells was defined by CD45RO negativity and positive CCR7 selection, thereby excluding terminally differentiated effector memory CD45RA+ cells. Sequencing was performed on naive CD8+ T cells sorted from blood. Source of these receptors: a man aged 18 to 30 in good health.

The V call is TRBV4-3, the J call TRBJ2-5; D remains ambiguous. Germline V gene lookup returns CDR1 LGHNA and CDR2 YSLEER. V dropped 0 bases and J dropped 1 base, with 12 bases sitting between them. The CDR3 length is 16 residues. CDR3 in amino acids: CASSQDSPGTQETQYF. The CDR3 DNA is TGCGCCAGCAGCCAAGACTCGCCCGGTACCCAAGAGACCCAGTACTTC.

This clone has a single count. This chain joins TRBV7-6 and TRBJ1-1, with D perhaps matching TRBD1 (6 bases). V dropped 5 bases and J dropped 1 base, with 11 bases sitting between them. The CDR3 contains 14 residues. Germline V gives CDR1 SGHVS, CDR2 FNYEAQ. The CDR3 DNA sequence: TGTGCCAGCAGCCCGGGGGCAGGGAACACTGAAGCTTTCTTT. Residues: CASSPGAGNTEAFF. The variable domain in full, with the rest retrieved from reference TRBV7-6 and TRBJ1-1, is GAGVSQSPRYKVTKRGQDVALRCDPISGHVSLYWYRQALGQGPEFLTYFNYEAQQDKSGLPNDRFSAERPEGSISTLTIQRTEQRDSAMYRCASSPGAGNTEAFFGQGTRLTVV.

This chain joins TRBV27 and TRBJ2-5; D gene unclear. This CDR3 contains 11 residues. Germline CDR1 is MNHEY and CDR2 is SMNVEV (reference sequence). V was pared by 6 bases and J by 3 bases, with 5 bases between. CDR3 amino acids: CASSEKETQYF. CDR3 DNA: TGTGCCAGCAGCGAAAAAGAGACCCAGTACTTC.

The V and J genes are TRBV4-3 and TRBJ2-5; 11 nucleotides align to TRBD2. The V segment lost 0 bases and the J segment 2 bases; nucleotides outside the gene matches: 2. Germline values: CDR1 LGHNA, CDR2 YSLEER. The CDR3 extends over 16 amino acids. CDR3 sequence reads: CASSQDGTSGQETQYF. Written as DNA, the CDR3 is TGCGCCAGCAGCCAAGACGGGACTAGCGGACAAGAGACCCAGTACTTC.

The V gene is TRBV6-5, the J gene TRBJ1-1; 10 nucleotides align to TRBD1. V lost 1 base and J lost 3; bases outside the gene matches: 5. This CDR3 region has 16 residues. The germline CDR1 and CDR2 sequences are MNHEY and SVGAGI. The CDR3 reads CASSYFPGQGYTEAFF. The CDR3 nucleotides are TGTGCCAGCAGTTACTTCCCGGGACAGGGGTACACTGAAGCTTTCTTT.

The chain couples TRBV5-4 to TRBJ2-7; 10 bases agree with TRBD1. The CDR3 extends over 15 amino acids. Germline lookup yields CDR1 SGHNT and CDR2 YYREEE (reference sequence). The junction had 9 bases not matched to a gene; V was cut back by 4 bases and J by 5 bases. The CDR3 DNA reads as TGTGCCAGCAGCGTACCGGGACAGGGGTTCAACGAGCAGTACTTC. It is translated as CASSVPGQGFNEQYF.

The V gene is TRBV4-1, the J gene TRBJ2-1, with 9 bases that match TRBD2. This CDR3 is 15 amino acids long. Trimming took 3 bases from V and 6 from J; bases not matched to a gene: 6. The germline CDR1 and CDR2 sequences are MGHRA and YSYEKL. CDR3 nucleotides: TGCGCCAGCAGCCACTTGACTAGCGGAGGCAATGAGCAGTTCTTC. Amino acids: CASSHLTSGGNEQFF.

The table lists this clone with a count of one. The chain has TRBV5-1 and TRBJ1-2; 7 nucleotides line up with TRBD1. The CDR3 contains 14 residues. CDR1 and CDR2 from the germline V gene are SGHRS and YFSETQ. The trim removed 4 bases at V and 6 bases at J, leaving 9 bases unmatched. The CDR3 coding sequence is TGCGCCAGCAGCCCGTTACAGGGGCTAGATGGCTACACCTTC. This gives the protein CASSPLQGLDGYTF.

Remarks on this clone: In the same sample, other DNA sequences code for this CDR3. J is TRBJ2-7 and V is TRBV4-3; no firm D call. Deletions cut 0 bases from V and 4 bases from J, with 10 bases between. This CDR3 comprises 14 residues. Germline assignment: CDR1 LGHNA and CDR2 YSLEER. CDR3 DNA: TGCGCCAGCAGCCAAGATCGGGCTACTTACGAGCAGTACTTC. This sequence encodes CASSQDRATYEQYF.

CDR3 nucleotides: TGCGCCAGCAGCCGGATGACTAGCGGGGGGCACTACGAGCAGTACTTC. Residues: CASSRMTSGGHYEQYF. The chain links TRBV4-1 to TRBJ2-7; the match to TRBD2 covers 13 bases. Germline V lookup: CDR1 MGHRA, CDR2 YSYEKL. V lost 4 bases and J lost 3; bases outside the gene matches: 6. This CDR3 has 16 amino acids.

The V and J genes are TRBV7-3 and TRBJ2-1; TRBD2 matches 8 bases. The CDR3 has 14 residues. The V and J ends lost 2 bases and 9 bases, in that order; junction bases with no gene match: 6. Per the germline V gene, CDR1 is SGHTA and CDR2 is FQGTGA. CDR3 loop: CASSLSGGAGEQFF. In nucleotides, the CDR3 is TGTGCCAGCAGCTTATCCGGGGGGGCCGGTGAGCAGTTCTTC. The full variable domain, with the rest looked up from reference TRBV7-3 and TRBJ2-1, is GAGVSQTPSNKVTEKGKYVELRCDPISGHTALYWYRQSLGQGPEFLIYFQGTGAADDSGLPNDRFFAVRPEGSVSTLKIQRTERGDSAVYLCASSLSGGAGEQFFGPGTRLTVL.

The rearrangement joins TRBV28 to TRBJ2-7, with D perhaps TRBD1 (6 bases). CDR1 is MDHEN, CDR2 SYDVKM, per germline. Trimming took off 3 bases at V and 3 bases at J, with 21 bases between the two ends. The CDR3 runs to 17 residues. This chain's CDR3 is CASSLSATGTTDYEQYF. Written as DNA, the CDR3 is TGTGCCAGCAGTTTGTCCGCTACCGGGACAACCGACTACGAGCAGTACTTC. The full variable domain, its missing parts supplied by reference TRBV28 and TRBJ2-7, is DVKVTQSSRYLVKRTGEKVFLECVQDMDHENMFWYRQDPGLGLRLIYFSYDVKMKEKGDIPEGYSVSREKKERFSLILESASTNQTSMYLCASSLSATGTTDYEQYFGPGTRLTVT.

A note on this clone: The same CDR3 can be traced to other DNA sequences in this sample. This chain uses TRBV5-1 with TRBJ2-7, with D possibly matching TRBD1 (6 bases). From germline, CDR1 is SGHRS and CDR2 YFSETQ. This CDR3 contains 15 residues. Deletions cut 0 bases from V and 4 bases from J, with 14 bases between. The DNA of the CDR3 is TGCGCCAGCAGCTTGGAGTCAGGGGTGTGGTACGAGCAGTACTTC. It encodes CASSLESGVWYEQYF.

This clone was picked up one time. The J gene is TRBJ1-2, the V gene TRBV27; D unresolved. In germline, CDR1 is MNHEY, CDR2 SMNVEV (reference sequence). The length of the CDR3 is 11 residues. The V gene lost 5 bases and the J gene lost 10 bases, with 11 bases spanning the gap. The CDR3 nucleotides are TGTGCCAGCAGTGACTGGACTCTCTACACCTTC. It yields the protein CASSDWTLYTF.

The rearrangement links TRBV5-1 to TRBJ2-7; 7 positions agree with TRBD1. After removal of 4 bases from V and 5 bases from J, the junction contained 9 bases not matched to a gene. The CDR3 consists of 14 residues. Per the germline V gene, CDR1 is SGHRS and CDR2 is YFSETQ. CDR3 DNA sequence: TGCGCCAGCAGCGATAAGACAGGGATCCACGAGCAGTACTTC. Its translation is CASSDKTGIHEQYF.

The CDR3 loop is CASSLEGGQHYGYTF. CDR3 bases: TGTGCCAGCAGCTTGGAGGGGGGACAGCACTATGGCTACACCTTC. J is TRBJ1-2 and V is TRBV5-4; 7 bases are shared with TRBD1. V shed 0 bases, J shed 3 bases, and the junction held 5 bases outside the gene matches. Germline assignment: CDR1 SGHNT and CDR2 YYREEE (reference sequence). CDR3 size: 15 residues.

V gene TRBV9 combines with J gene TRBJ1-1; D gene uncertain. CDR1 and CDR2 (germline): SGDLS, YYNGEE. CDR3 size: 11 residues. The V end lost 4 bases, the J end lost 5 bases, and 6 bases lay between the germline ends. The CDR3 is CASSSMTEAFF. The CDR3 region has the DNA TGTGCCAGCAGCTCGATGACTGAAGCTTTCTTT.

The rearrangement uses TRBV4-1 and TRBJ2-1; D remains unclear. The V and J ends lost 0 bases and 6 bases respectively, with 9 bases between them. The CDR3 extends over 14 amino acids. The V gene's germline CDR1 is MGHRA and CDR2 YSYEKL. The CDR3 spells CASSQDRFTNEQFF. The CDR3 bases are TGCGCCAGCAGCCAAGATCGTTTTACCAATGAGCAGTTCTTC.

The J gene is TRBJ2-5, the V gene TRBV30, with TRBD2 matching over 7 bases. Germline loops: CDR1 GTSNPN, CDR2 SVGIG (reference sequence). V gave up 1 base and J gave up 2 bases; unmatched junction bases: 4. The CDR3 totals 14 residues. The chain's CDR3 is CAWSGGLPQETQYF. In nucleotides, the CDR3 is TGTGCCTGGAGTGGGGGACTACCGCAAGAGACCCAGTACTTC.

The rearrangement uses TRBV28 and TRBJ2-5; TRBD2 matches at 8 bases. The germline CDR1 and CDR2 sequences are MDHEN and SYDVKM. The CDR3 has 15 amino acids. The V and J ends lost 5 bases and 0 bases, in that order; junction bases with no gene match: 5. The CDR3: CASSESGGDQETQYF. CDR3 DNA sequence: TGTGCCAGCAGTGAGTCGGGGGGGGACCAAGAGACCCAGTACTTC.

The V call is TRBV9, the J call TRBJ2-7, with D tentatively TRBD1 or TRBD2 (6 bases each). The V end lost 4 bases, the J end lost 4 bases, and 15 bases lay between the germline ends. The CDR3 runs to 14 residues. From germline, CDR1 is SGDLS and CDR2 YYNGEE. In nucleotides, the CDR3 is TGTGCCAGCAGCCTACAGGGAGGCCCATACGAGCAGTACTTC. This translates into CASSLQGGPYEQYF. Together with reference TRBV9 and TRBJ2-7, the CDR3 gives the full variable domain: DSGVTQTPKHLITATGQRVTLRCSPRSGDLSVYWYQQSLDQGLQFLIQYYNGEERAKGNILERFSAQQFPDLHSELNLSSLELGDSALYFCASSLQGGPYEQYFGPGTRLTVT.

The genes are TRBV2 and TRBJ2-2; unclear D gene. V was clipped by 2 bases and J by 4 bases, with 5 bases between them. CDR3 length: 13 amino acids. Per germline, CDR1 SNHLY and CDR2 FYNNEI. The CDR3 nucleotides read TGTGCCAGCAGTGAAAGGGCCACCGGGGAGCTGTTTTTT. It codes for CASSERATGELFF.

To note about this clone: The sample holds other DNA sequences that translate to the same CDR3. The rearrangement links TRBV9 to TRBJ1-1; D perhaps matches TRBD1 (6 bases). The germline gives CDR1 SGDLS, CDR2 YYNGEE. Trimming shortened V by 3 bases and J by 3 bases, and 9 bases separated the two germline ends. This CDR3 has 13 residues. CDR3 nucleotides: TGTGCCAGCAGCGCCACAGGGTACACTGAAGCTTTCTTT. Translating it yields CASSATGYTEAFF. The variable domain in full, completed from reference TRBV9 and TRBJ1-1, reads DSGVTQTPKHLITATGQRVTLRCSPRSGDLSVYWYQQSLDQGLQFLIQYYNGEERAKGNILERFSAQQFPDLHSELNLSSLELGDSALYFCASSATGYTEAFFGQGTRLTVV.

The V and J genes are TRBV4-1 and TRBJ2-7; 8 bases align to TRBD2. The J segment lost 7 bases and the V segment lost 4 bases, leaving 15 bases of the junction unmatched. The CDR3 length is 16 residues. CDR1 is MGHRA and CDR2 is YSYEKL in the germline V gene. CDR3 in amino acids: CASSLKVGLAIWEQYF. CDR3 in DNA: TGCGCCAGCAGCCTGAAAGTCGGACTAGCTATATGGGAGCAGTACTTC.

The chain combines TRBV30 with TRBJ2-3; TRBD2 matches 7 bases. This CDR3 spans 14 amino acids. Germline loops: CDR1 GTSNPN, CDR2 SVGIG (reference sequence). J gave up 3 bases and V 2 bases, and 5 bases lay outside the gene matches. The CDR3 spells CAWSLADETDTQYF. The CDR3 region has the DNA TGTGCCTGGAGTCTAGCGGACGAGACAGATACGCAGTATTTT.

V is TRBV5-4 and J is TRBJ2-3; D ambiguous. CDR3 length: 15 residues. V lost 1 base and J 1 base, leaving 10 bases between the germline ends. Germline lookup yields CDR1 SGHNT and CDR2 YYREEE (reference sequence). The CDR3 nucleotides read TGTGCCAGCAGCTTGAGTTGGGGTGGCACAGATACGCAGTATTTT. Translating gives CASSLSWGGTDTQYF.

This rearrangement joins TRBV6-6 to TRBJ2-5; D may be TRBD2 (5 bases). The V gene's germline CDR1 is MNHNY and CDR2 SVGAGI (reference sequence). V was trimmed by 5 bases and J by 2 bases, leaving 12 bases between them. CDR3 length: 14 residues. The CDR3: CASSKLETQETQYF. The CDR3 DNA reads TGTGCCAGCAGTAAACTAGAGACACAAGAGACCCAGTACTTC.

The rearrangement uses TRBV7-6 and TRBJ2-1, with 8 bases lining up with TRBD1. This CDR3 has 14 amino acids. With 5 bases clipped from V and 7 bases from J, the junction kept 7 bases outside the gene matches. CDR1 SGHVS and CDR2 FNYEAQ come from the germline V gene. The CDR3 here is CASSPRTGRNEQFF. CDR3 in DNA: TGTGCCAGCAGCCCCCGGACAGGGCGGAATGAGCAGTTCTTC.

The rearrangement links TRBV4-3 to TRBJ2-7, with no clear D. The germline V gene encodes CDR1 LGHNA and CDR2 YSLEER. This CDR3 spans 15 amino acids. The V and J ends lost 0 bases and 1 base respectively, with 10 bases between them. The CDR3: CASSQERDGSYEQYF. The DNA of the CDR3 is TGCGCCAGCAGCCAAGAACGAGACGGTTCCTACGAGCAGTACTTC.

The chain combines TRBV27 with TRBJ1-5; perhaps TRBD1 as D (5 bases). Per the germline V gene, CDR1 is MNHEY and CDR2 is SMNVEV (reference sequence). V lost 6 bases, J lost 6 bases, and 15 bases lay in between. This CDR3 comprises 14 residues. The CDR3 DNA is TGTGCCAGCAGCCTATTTTCGGGGCGTCAGCCCCAGCATTTT. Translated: CASSLFSGRQPQHF.

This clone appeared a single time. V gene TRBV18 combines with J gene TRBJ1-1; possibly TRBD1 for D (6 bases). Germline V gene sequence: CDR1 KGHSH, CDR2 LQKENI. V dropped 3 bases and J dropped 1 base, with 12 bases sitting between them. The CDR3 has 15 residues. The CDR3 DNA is TGTGCCAGCTCACCTAGCCGGACAGAGAACACTGAAGCTTTCTTT. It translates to CASSPSRTENTEAFF.

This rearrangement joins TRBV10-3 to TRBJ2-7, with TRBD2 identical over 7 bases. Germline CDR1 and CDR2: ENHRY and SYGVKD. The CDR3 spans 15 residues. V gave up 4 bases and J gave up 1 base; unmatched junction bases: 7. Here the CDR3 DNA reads TGTGCCATCAGTGTAGGGGACTATTCTTCCTACGAGCAGTACTTC. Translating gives CAISVGDYSSYEQYF.